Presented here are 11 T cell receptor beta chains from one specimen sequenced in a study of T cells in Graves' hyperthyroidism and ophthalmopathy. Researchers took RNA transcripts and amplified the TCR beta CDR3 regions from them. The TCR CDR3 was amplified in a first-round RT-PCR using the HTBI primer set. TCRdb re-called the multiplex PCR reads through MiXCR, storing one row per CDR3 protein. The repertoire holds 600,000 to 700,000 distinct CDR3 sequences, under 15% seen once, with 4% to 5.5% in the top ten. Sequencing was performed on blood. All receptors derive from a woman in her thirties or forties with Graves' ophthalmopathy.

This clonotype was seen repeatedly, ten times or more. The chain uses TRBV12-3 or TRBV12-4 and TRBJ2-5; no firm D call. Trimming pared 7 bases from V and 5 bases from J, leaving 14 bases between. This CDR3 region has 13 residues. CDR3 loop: CASTPSRAETQYF. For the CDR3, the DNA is TGTGCCAGCACCCCGTCTCGGGCGGAGACCCAGTACTTC.

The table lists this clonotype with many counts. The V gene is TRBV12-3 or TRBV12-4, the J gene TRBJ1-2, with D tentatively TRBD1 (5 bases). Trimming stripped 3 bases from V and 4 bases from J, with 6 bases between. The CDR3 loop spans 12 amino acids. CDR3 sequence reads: CASSFDSYGYTF. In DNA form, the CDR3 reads TGTGCCAGCAGTTTCGACAGCTATGGCTACACCTTC.

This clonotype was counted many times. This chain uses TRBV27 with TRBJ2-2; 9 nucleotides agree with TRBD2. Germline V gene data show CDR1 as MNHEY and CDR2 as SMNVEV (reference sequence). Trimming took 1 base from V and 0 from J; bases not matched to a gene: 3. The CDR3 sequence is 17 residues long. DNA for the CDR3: TGTGCCAGCAGTTTATGGGGGACTAGCCCGAACACCGGGGAGCTGTTTTTT. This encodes CASSLWGTSPNTGELFF.

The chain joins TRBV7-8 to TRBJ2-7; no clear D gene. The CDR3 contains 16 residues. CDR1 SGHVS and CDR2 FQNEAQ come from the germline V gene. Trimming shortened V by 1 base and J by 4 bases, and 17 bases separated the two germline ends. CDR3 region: CASSLDFFPSSYEQYF. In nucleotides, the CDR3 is TGTGCCAGCAGCTTAGACTTCTTTCCGTCGTCATACGAGCAGTACTTC.

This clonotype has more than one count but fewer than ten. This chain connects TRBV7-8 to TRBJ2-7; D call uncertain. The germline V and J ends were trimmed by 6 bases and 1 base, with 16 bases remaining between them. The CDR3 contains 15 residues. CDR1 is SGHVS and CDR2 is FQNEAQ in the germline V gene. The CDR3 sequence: CASRTIEIPSYEQYF. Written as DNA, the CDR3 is TGTGCCAGCAGGACGATCGAGATCCCGTCCTACGAGCAGTACTTC. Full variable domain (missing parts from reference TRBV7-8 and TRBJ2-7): GAGVSQSPRYKVAKRGQDVALRCDPISGHVSLFWYQQALGQGPEFLTYFQNEAQLDKSGLPSDRFFAERPEGSVSTLKIQRTQQEDSAVYLCASRTIEIPSYEQYFGPGTRLTVT.

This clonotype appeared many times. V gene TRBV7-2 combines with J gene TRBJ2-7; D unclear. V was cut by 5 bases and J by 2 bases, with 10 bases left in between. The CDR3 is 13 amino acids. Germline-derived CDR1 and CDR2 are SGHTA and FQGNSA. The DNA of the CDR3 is TGTGCCAGCAGCCCTATACCGACCTACGAGCAGTACTTC. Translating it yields CASSPIPTYEQYF.

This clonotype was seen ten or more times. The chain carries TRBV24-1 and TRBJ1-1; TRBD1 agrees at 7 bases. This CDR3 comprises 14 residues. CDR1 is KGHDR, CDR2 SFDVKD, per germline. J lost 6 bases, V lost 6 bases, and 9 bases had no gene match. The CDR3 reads CATSSSAGGAEAFF. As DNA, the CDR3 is TGTGCCACCAGTAGTTCGGCAGGGGGGGCTGAAGCTTTCTTT.

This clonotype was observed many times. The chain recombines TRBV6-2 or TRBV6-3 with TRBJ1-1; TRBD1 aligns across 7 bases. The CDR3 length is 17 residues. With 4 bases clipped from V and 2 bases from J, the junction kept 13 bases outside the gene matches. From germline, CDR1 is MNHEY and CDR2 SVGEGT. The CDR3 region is CASSFTGTENFNTEAFF. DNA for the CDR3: TGTGCCAGCAGTTTCACCGGGACAGAGAACTTTAACACTGAAGCTTTCTTT.

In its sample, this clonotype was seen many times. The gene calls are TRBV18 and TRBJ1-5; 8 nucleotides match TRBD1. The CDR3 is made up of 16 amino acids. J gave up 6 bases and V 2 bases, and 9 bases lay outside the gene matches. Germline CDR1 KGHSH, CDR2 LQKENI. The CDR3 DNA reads TGTGCCAGCTCACCAGCCGGGACAGGTGTGGGTCAGCCCCAGCATTTT. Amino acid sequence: CASSPAGTGVGQPQHF.

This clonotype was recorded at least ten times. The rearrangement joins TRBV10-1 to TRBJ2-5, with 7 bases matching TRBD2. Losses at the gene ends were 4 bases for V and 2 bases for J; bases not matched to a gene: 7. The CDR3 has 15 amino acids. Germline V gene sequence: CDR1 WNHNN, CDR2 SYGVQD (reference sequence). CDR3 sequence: CASSGRDGRQETQYF. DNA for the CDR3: TGCGCCAGCAGTGGAAGGGACGGGAGGCAAGAGACCCAGTACTTC.

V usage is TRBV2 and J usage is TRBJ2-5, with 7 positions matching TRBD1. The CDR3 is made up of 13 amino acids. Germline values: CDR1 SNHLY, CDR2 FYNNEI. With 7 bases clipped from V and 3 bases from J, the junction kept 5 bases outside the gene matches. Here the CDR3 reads CASTGQIEETQYF. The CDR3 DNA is TGTGCCAGCACGGGACAGATAGAAGAGACCCAGTACTTC.